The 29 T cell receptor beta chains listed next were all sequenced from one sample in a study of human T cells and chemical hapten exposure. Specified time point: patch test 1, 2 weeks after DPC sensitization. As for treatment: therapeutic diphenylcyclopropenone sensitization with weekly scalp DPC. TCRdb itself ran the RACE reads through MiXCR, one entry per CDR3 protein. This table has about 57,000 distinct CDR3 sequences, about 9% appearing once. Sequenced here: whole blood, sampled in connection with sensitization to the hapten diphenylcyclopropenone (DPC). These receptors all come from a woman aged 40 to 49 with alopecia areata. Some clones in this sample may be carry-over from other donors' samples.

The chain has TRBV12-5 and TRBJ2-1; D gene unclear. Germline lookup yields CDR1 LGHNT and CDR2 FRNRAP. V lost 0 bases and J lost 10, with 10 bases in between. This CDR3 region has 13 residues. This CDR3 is CASGLVESSEQFF. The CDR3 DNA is TGTGCTAGTGGTTTGGTCGAGTCGTCCGAGCAGTTCTTC.

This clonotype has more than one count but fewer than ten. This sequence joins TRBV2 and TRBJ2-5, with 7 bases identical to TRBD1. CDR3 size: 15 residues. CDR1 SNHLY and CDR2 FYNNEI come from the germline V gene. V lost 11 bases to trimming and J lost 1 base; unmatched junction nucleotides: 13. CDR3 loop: CASTWGRQGQETQYF. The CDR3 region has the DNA TGTGCCTCGACCTGGGGACGACAGGGCCAAGAGACCCAGTACTTC. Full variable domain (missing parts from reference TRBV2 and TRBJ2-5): EPEVTQTPSHQVTQMGQEVILRCVPISNHLYFYWYRQILGQKVEFLVSFYNNEISEKSEIFDDQFSVERPDGSNFTLKIRSTKLEDSAMYFCASTWGRQGQETQYFGPGTRLLVL.

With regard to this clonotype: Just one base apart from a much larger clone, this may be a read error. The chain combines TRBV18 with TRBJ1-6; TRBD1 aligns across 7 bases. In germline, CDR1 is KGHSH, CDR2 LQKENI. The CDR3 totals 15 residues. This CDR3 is CACSPQAGTDSPLHF. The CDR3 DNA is TGTGCCTGCTCACCACAGGCAGGGACAGATTCACCCCTCCACTTT. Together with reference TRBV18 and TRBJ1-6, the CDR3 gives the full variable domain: NAGVMQNPRHLVRRRGQEARLRCSPMKGHSHVYWYRQLPEEGLKFMVYLQKENIIDESGMPKERFSAEFPKEGPSILRIQQVVRGDSAAYFCACSPQAGTDSPLHFGNGTRLTVT.

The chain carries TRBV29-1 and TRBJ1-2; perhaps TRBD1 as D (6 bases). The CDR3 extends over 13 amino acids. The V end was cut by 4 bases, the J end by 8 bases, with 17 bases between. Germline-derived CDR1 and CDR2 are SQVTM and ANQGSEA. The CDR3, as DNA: TGCAGCGTTGTATCCGGGCCAGGGGAAGGCTACACCTTC. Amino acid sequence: CSVVSGPGEGYTF.

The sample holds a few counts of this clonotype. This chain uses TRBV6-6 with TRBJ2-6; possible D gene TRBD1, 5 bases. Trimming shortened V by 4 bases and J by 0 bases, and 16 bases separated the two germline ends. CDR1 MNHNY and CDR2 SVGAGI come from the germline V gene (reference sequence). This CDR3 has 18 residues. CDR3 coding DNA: TGTGCCAGCAGTTCGATGGACACCACCTTCTCTGGGGCCAACGTCCTGACTTTC. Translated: CASSSMDTTFSGANVLTF.

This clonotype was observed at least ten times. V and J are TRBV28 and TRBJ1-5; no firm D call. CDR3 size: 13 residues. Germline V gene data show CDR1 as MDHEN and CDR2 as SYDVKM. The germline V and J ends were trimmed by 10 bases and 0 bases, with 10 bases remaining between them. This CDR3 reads CAILKDSNQPQHF. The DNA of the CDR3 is TGTGCCATCCTGAAGGATAGCAATCAGCCCCAGCATTTT.

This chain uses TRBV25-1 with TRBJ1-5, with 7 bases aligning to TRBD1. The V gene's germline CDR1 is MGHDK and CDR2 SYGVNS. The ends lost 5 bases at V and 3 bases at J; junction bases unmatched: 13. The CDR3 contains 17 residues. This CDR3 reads CASSPSQGGLYNQPQHF. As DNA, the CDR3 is TGTGCCAGCAGTCCTAGTCAGGGGGGACTTTACAATCAGCCCCAGCATTTT.

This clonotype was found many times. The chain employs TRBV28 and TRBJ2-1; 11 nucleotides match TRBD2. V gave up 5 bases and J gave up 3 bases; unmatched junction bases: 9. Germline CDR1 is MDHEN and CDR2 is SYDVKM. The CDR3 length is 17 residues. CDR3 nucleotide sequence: TGTGCCAGCAGTGTCCCGGCGGGACTAGCGGTCTACAATGAGCAGTTCTTC. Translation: CASSVPAGLAVYNEQFF.

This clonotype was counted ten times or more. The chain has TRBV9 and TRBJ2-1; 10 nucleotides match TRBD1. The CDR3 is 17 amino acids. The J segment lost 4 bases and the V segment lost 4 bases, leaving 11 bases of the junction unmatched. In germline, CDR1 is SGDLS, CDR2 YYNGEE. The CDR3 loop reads CASSPMTGTGVYNEQFF. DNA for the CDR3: TGTGCCAGCAGCCCAATGACCGGGACAGGGGTTTACAATGAGCAGTTCTTC.

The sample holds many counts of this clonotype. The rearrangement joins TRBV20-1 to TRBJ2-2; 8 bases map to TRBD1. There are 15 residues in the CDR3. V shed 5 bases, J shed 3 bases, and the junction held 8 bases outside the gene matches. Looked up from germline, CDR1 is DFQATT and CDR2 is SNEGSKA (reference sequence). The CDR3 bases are TGCAGTGCTGGAATGACAGGGGCACACACCGGGGAGCTGTTTTTT. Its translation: CSAGMTGAHTGELFF.

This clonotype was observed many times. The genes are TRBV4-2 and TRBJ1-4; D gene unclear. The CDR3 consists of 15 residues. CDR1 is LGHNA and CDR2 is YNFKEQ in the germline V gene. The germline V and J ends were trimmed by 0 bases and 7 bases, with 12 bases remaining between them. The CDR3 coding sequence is TGTGCCAGCAGCCAAGATTTCAGAACCCCTGAAAAACTGTTTTTT. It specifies CASSQDFRTPEKLFF.

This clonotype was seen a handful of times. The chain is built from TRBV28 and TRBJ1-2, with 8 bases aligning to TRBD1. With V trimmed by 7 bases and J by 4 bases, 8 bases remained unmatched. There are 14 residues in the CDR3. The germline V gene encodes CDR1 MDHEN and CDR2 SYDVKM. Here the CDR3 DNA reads TGTGCCAGCATCCCTACAGGGGGTCGCTATGGCTACACCTTC. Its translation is CASIPTGGRYGYTF.

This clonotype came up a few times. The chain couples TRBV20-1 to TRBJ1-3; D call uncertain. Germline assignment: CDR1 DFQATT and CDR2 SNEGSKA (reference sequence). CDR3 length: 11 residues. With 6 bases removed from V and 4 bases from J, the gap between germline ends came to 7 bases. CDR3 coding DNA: TGCAGTGCCCGGCGAGGAAACACCATATATTTT. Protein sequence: CSARRGNTIYF.

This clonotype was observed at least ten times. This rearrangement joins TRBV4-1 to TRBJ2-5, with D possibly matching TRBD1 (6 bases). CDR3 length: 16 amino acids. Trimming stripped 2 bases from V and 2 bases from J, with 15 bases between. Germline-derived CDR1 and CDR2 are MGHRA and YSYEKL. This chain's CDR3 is CASSQRQAESQETQYF. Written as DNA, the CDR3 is TGCGCCAGCAGCCAAAGACAGGCCGAAAGTCAAGAGACCCAGTACTTC.

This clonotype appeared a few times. The CDR3 reads CASSVEAGFNTDTQYF. DNA of the CDR3: TGTGCCAGCAGCGTAGAAGCGGGTTTTAACACAGATACGCAGTATTTT. The V gene is TRBV9, the J gene TRBJ2-3; TRBD2 is a possible D gene (6 bases). V shed 0 bases and J shed 2 bases, with 13 bases lying between them. From germline, CDR1 is SGDLS and CDR2 YYNGEE. This CDR3 has 16 residues.

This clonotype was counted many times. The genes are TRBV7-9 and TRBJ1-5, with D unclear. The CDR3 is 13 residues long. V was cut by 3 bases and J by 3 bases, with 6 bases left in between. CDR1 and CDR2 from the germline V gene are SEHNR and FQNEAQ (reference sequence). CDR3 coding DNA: TGTGCCAGCAGCTTGGGCCACAATCAGCCCCAGCATTTT. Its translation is CASSLGHNQPQHF.

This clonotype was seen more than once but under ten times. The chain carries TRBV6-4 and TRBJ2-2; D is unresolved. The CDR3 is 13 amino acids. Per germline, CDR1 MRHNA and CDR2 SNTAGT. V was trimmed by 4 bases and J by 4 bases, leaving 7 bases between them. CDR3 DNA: TGTGCCAGCAGTGGAAGTAGCACCGGGGAGCTGTTTTTT. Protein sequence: CASSGSSTGELFF.

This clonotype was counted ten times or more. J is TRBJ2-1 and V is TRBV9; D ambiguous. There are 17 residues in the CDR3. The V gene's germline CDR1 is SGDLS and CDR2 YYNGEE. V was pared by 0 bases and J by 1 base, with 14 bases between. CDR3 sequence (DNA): TGTGCCAGCAGCGTAGAGCTTTGGGCTGGTTCCTACAATGAGCAGTTCTTC. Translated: CASSVELWAGSYNEQFF.

CDR3 amino acids: CASSLLALPRDKEETQYF. The CDR3 bases are TGTGCCAGCTCACTCTTAGCACTCCCCCGGGACAAAGAAGAGACCCAGTACTTC. This chain joins TRBV18 and TRBJ2-5, with D possibly being TRBD1 (6 bases). Germline assignment: CDR1 KGHSH and CDR2 LQKENI. The CDR3 consists of 18 residues. V lost 4 bases and J 3 bases, leaving 24 bases between the germline ends.

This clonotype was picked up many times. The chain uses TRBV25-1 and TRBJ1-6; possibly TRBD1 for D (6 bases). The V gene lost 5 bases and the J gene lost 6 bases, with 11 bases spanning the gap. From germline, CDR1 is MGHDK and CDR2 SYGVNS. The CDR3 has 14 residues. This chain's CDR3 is CASSPGGSNSPLHF. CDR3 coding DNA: TGTGCCAGCAGTCCCGGGGGCTCTAATTCACCCCTCCACTTT.

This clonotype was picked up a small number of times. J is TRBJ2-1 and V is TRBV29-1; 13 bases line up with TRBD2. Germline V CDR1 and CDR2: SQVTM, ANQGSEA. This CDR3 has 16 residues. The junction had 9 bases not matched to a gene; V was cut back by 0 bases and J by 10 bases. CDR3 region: CSVEDRSLAGGNEQFF. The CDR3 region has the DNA TGCAGCGTTGAAGATAGGTCACTAGCGGGGGGGAACGAGCAGTTCTTC.

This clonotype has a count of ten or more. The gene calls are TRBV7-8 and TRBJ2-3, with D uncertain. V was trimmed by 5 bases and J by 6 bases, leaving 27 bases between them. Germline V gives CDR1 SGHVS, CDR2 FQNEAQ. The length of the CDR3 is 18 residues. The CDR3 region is CASSRDSRTQPPHDTQYF. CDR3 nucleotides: TGTGCCAGCAGCCGAGACTCAAGGACCCAGCCCCCGCATGATACGCAGTATTTT.

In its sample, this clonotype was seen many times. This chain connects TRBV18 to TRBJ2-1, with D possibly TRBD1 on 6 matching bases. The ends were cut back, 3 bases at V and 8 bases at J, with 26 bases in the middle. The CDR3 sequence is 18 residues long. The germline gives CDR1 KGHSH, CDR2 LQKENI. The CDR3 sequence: CASSPGSENRNSGDEQFF. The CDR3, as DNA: TGTGCCAGCTCACCTGGTAGCGAGAACCGTAACTCAGGGGATGAGCAGTTCTTC.

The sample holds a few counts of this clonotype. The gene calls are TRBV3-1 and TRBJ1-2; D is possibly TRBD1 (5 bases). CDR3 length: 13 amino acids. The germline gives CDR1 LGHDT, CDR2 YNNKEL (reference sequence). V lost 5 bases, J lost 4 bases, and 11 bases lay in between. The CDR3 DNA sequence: TGTGCCAGCAGCACGACAGTCAGCTATGGCTACACCTTC. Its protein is CASSTTVSYGYTF.

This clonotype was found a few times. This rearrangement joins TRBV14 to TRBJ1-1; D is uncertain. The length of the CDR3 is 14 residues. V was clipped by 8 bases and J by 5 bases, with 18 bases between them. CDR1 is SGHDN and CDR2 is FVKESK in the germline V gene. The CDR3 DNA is TGTGCCAGCCGACATTACGGGGTAGAGACTGAAGCTTTCTTT. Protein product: CASRHYGVETEAFF.

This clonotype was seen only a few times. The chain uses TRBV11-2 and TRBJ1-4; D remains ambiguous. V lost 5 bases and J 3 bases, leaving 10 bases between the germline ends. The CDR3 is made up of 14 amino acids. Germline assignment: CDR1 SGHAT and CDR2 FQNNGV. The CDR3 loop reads CASSTSRANEKLFF. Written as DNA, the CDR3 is TGTGCCAGCAGCACCAGTAGAGCTAATGAAAAACTGTTTTTT.

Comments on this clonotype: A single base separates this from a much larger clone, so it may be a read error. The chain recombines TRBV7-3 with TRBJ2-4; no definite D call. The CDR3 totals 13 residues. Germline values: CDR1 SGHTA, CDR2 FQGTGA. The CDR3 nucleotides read TGTGCCAGCAGCTTAAATCAAGAAGACATTCATTACTTC. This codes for CASSLNQEDIHYF.

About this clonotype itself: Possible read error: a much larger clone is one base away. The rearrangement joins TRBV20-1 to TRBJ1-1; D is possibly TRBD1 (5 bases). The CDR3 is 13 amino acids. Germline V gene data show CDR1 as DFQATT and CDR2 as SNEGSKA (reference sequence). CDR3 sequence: CSARGQLGTEAIF. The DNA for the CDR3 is TGCAGTGCTAGAGGACAGCTAGGCACTGAAGCTATCTTT.

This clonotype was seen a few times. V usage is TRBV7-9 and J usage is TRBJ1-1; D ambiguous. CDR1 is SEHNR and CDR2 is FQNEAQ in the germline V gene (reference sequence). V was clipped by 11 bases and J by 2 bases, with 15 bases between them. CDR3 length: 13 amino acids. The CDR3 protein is CAAQSGLNTEAFF. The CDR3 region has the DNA TGTGCCGCGCAATCGGGCCTCAACACTGAAGCTTTCTTT.